This T cell receptor (beta chain) emerged from a study of tumor-infiltrating lymphocytes in primary liver carcinoma. TCR beta cDNA was reverse-transcribed from about 500 ng of total RNA. The reaction used a constant-region primer and ProtoScript II reverse transcriptase. Construction of TCR beta libraries relied on three successive nested multiplex PCR rounds employing slightly modified ARM-PCR. The first two PCR rounds used TRBV1-TRBV30 forward primers with a C-beta reverse primer, 10 to 11 cycles each. A single record per CDR3 protein comes from TCRdb applying MiXCR to the multiplex PCR reads. Here the sample spans hundreds of thousands of distinct CDR3 sequences, more than 55% being singletons. In addition to blood RNA drawn from unsorted whole blood, germline DNA was extracted. Patients had chronic HBV infection and were treatment-naive. The CDR3 is 12 amino acids. A note on this clonotype: Sequence at one end of the junction differs from germline and may be a read error.

This sequence was found in a man between 40 and 49 years old with primary liver carcinoma and hepatitis B virus infection. V is TRBV12-3 or TRBV12-4 and J is TRBJ1-1, with D perhaps TRBD1 (5 bases). Input material: peripheral blood. The CDR3 protein is CTSSYAGTEAFF. The CDR3 nucleotides read TGTACCAGCAGTTATGCAGGGACTGAAGCTTTCTTT.